The T cell receptor beta chain under discussion was sequenced for a study of T cells in Graves' hyperthyroidism and ophthalmopathy. Findings and caveats of the study: Classification by a 13 V-J model distinguished ophthalmopathy from stable hyperthyroidism. Most expanded thyroid clonotypes above 0.001 also appeared in blood.

This clonotype turned up a few times. The target antigen is unknown. Diagnosis of hyperthyroidism was new in patients aged 18 to 65, and its duration was under 2 months. Together with thyroid ultrasound, orbital computed tomography, serum thyroxine and TRAb, clinical symptoms were used for diagnoses. RNA transcripts yielded amplified TCR beta CDR3 regions. HTBI primers were the set used in a first-round RT-PCR of the TCR CDR3. TCRdb reprocessed the multiplex PCR reads with MiXCR, giving one entry per CDR3 protein. The data hold under 700,000 distinct CDR3 sequences, with more than 45% observed a single time. The V and J ends lost 4 bases and 5 bases, in that order; junction bases with no gene match: 5. The CDR3 runs 13 residues. Germline V gene data show CDR1 as SGHTA and CDR2 as FQGNSA.

The clonotype was recovered from a woman aged 18-29 years with Graves' hyperthyroidism. The gene calls are TRBV7-2 and TRBJ2-7; TRBD2 matches 7 bases. The source material was peripheral blood or thyroid tissue (not recorded which). The CDR3 region has the DNA TGTGCCAGCAGCTCAGCGGGAAGGAACGAGCAGTACTTC. Its protein is CASSSAGRNEQYF.